The sequence of this T cell receptor (beta chain) was determined in a study of early T cells in non-severe SARS-CoV-2 infection. The CDR3 has 14 residues. Germline-derived CDR1 and CDR2 are GTSNPN and SVGIG (reference sequence). V was cut by 4 bases and J by 5 bases, with 15 bases left in between. TCRdb reprocessed the 5' RACE reads via MiXCR and lists one record per CDR3 protein. The table lists tens of thousands of distinct CDR3 sequences, about 6.1% of them singletons. The specimen comprised whole blood, sampled at baseline. The clonotype comes from an adult who was a healthcare worker with PCR-confirmed SARS-CoV-2 infection or an uninfected control (not recorded which). The chain couples TRBV30 to TRBJ2-4; the D gene could be TRBD1 or TRBD2 (7 bases each). CDR3 sequence (DNA): TGTGCCTGGAACGGCAGGGGGGGTGAAAACATTCAGTACTTC. This translates into CAWNGRGGENIQYF.